The 12 T cell receptor beta chains given below trace back to one sample, sequenced in a study of blood T cell repertoires in COVID-19. Sequencing was performed with immunoSEQ multiplex PCR; in TCRdb, only in-frame clones are kept and a portion is missing. The sample consists of 35,000 to 50,000 clones, 84% of them appearing once. The source material was peripheral blood. These receptors were obtained from a man in his fifties or sixties with active or convalescent COVID-19.

The V and J genes are TRBV5-1 and TRBJ1-1, with a weak D call TRBD1 (6 bases). This CDR3 has 18 residues. The germline V and J ends were trimmed by 0 bases and 2 bases, with 20 bases remaining between them. The germline gives CDR1 SGHRS, CDR2 YFSETQ. CDR3: CASSLVSRTERINTEAFF. The CDR3 DNA reads as TGCGCCAGCAGCTTGGTCAGTCGGACAGAAAGGATAAACACTGAAGCTTTCTTT.

V usage is TRBV10-3 and J usage is TRBJ1-1, with D uncertain. V lost 6 bases, J lost 4 bases, and 12 bases lay in between. Germline values: CDR1 ENHRY, CDR2 SYGVKD. The CDR3 is 13 amino acids. CDR3: CAIRPAAATEAFF. The CDR3 DNA reads as TGTGCCATCAGGCCCGCGGCAGCCACTGAAGCTTTCTTT.

The sample holds a few counts of this clone. The chain uses TRBV24-1 and TRBJ2-3; the match to TRBD2 covers 8 bases. Losses at the gene ends were 6 bases for V and 0 bases for J; bases not matched to a gene: 1. From germline, CDR1 is KGHDR and CDR2 SFDVKD. This CDR3 has 14 residues. Here the CDR3 DNA reads TGTGCCACCAGTCCTAGCGGGAGCACAGATACGCAGTATTTT. This translates into CATSPSGSTDTQYF.

The chain couples TRBV7-8 to TRBJ2-1, with a weak D call TRBD1 (6 bases). Deletions cut 4 bases from V and 4 bases from J, with 11 bases between. Germline-derived CDR1 and CDR2 are SGHVS and FQNEAQ. The CDR3 runs to 14 residues. This CDR3 is CASSSYREYNEQFF. Here the CDR3 DNA reads TGTGCCAGCAGCTCATACAGGGAGTACAATGAGCAGTTCTTC.

This rearrangement joins TRBV5-1 to TRBJ2-7, with 12 bases aligning to TRBD2. The CDR3 is 15 amino acids. Germline V CDR1 and CDR2: SGHRS, YFSETQ. Trimming removed 3 bases from V and 2 bases from J; junction bases left unmatched: 3. CDR3 amino acids: CASSSTSGGPYEQYF. CDR3 in DNA: TGCGCCAGCAGCTCAACTAGCGGGGGGCCCTACGAGCAGTACTTC. Full variable domain (rest looked up from reference TRBV5-1 and TRBJ2-7): KAGVTQTPRYLIKTRGQQVTLSCSPISGHRSVSWYQQTPGQGLQFLFEYFSETQRNKGNFPGRFSGRQFSNSRSEMNVSTLELGDSALYLCASSSTSGGPYEQYFGPGTRLTVT.

The table lists this clone with a count of one. V usage is TRBV19 and J usage is TRBJ1-5; no definite D call. The ends were cut back, 5 bases at V and 7 bases at J, with 12 bases in the middle. The CDR3 spans 13 residues. The germline V gene encodes CDR1 LNHDA and CDR2 SQIVND (reference sequence). DNA for the CDR3: TGTGCCAGTAGTGATGTAGGCGGACAGCCCCAGCATTTT. It yields the protein CASSDVGGQPQHF.

The chain joins TRBV10-3 to TRBJ2-3; 11 bases fit TRBD1. V was clipped by 6 bases and J by 7 bases; unmatched bases: 9. The CDR3 covers 15 residues. CDR1 and CDR2 from the germline V gene are ENHRY and SYGVKD. Here the CDR3 DNA reads TGTGCCATCAGAGCTGGGACAGGGGGAGAGTATACGCAGTATTTT. It codes for CAIRAGTGGEYTQYF.

This chain links TRBV6-8 with TRBJ2-5, with 7 nucleotides matching TRBD2. After removal of 8 bases from V and 3 bases from J, the junction contained 9 bases not matched to a gene. This CDR3 has 14 residues. From germline, CDR1 is MNHGY and CDR2 SAAAGT. CDR3 sequence reads: CASGVWGGEETQYF. The CDR3 coding sequence is TGTGCCAGCGGGGTATGGGGGGGTGAAGAGACCCAGTACTTC.

The rearrangement links TRBV9 to TRBJ2-5; D gene unclear. Trimming took 0 bases from V and 5 from J, leaving 8 bases between them. CDR1 and CDR2 (germline): SGDLS, YYNGEE. The CDR3 has 13 residues. CDR3 coding DNA: TGTGCCAGCAGCGTAGGTCCCGGGGAGACCCAGTACTTC. Translation gives CASSVGPGETQYF.

The chain recombines TRBV14 with TRBJ2-1; 8 nucleotides align to TRBD2. The CDR3 spans 16 residues. The V and J ends lost 2 bases and 3 bases, in that order; junction bases with no gene match: 6. Germline V CDR1 and CDR2: SGHDN, FVKESK. The CDR3 region has the DNA TGTGCCAGCAGCCAACCATTAGCGGGGAACTACAATGAGCAGTTCTTC. This gives the protein CASSQPLAGNYNEQFF.

This chain connects TRBV3-1 (or the pseudogene TRBV3-2) to TRBJ2-7, with D possibly matching TRBD2 (5 bases). Germline V gene data show CDR1 as LGHDT and CDR2 as YNNKEL (reference sequence). CDR3 size: 12 residues. The CDR3, as DNA: TGTGCGACTGGGAACCGACGAGGGGAGCAGTACTTC. Translation: CATGNRRGEQYF.

The chain couples TRBV6-1 to TRBJ1-1; D remains ambiguous. V was trimmed by 2 bases and J by 0 bases, leaving 10 bases between them. Germline lookup yields CDR1 MNHNS and CDR2 SASEGT. The CDR3 runs to 15 residues. CDR3: CASSEYLGLNTEAFF. For the CDR3, the DNA is TGTGCCAGCAGTGAATACTTGGGCTTGAACACTGAAGCTTTCTTT.